This TCR beta chain was found in a study of beta chain features in type 1 diabetes. Study-wide points: Moderate yet significant TCRB CDR3 shortening was seen in Type 1 diabetes patients in all four CD4+ subsets. Within patients, naive, central memory and Treg TCRB repertoires seemed more similar than within healthy donors.

This clone was counted between two and nine times. The antigen is not known. With 4 bases removed from V and 0 bases from J, the gap between germline ends came to 7 bases. CDR1 is SGDLS, CDR2 YYNGEE, per germline. This CDR3 is 13 amino acids long. The isolated RNA, all of it, was reverse transcribed, so expressed TCRB transcripts were what got sequenced. Here immunoSEQ multiplex PCR was the method, and the copy in TCRdb shows in-frame clones only, minus some. The table has 250,000 to 400,000 clones, 14% seen once; the top ten hold over 5.5%. Sequencing was done on a sample of central memory CD4+ T cells from blood. The chain couples TRBV9 to TRBJ1-2; D is unclear. The source is a man younger than 45 in good health. CDR3 bases: TGTGCCAGCAGCAAGCGGCCTAACTATGGCTACACCTTC. It translates to CASSKRPNYGYTF. Looking up the rest from reference TRBV9 and TRBJ1-2 gives the full variable domain: DSGVTQTPKHLITATGQRVTLRCSPRSGDLSVYWYQQSLDQGLQFLIQYYNGEERAKGNILERFSAQQFPDLHSELNLSSLELGDSALYFCASSKRPNYGYTFGSGTRLTVV.